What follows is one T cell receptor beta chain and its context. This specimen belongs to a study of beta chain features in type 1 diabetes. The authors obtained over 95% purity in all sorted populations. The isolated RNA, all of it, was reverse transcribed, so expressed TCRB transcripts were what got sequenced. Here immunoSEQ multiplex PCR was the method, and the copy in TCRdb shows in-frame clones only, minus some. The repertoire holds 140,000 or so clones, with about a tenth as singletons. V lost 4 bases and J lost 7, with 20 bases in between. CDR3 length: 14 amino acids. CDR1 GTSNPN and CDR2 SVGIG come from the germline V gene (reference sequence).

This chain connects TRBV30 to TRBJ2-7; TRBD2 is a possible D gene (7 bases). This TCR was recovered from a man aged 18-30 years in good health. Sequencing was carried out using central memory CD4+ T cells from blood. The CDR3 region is CAWNRGADGREQYF. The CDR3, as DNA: TGTGCCTGGAACCGGGGGGCCGACGGTAGGGAGCAGTACTTC.